Shown below are 17 T cell receptor beta chains from a single sample sequenced in a study of shared clonotypes between healthy human individuals. Only in-frame clones appear in the TCRdb table, and some are missing; sequencing was by immunoSEQ multiplex PCR. Found here are 1,400,000 or so clones, less than 99% of them singletons; the top ten hold approximately 0.4%. The material sequenced was naive CD4+ T cells sorted from blood. The sample's subset: CD45RA+ positively selected. The receptors come from a man aged 25-45 years in good health.

CDR3 in amino acids: CASRTRGNQPQHF. For the CDR3, the DNA is TGTGCCAGCAGGACCAGGGGCAATCAGCCCCAGCATTTT. The J gene is TRBJ1-5, the V gene TRBV28; TRBD1 might be the D (5 bases). CDR3 length: 13 residues. The V end lost 6 bases, the J end lost 2 bases, and 8 bases lay between the germline ends. CDR1 and CDR2 from the germline V gene are MDHEN and SYDVKM.

This rearrangement joins TRBV18 to TRBJ2-3; D ambiguous. This CDR3 contains 13 residues. Germline V lookup: CDR1 KGHSH, CDR2 LQKENI. Between the trimmed V and J ends, which lost 3 bases and 6 bases, there was a span of 10 bases. CDR3 in DNA: TGTGCCAGCTCACCCCCCGGTTGGGATACGCAGTATTTT. Its protein is CASSPPGWDTQYF.

The rearrangement links TRBV29-1 to TRBJ2-5; D is possibly TRBD1 (6 bases). V lost 6 bases to trimming and J lost 2 bases, with 13 bases between them. Per germline, CDR1 SQVTM and CDR2 ANQGSEA. This CDR3 is built from 13 residues. Written as DNA, the CDR3 is TGCAGCGTCGAGCGACAGGAACAAGAGACCCAGTACTTC. Protein product: CSVERQEQETQYF.

The chain recombines TRBV11-2 with TRBJ2-1; D is ambiguous. V lost 3 bases to trimming and J lost 9 bases, with 9 bases between them. This CDR3 has 12 amino acids. Per the germline V gene, CDR1 is SGHAT and CDR2 is FQNNGV. CDR3 sequence: CASSLLRSEQFF. Written as DNA, the CDR3 is TGTGCCAGCAGCTTGTTGAGGAGTGAGCAGTTCTTC.

Of note for this clone: Other DNA sequences in this specimen translate into the identical CDR3. The chain recombines TRBV5-1 with TRBJ1-1; D is perhaps TRBD1 (5 bases). Germline assignment: CDR1 SGHRS and CDR2 YFSETQ. The CDR3 is 13 amino acids. Trimming took 4 bases from V and 1 from J, leaving 8 bases between them. CDR3 coding DNA: TGCGCCAGCAGCCGGGGCCCGAACACTGAAGCTTTCTTT. Its translation is CASSRGPNTEAFF.

The genes are TRBV6-5 and TRBJ2-7; tentatively, D is TRBD2 (5 bases). This CDR3 is 15 amino acids long. V was pared by 2 bases and J by 4 bases, with 15 bases between. Germline V lookup: CDR1 MNHEY, CDR2 SVGAGI. The CDR3 is CASSYRSPGLYEQYF. CDR3 in DNA: TGTGCCAGCAGTTACCGCTCGCCTGGACTTTACGAGCAGTACTTC.

This clone was observed once. This sample includes further DNA sequences coding for the same CDR3. The chain is built from TRBV5-1 and TRBJ1-4, with D hard to call. This CDR3 has 13 residues. The germline V gene encodes CDR1 SGHRS and CDR2 YFSETQ. V dropped 5 bases and J dropped 5 bases, with 10 bases sitting between them. In DNA, the CDR3 is TGCGCCAGCAGTTGGCAGTCCAATGAAAAACTGTTTTTT. Translation gives CASSWQSNEKLFF.

The chain is built from TRBV6-5 and TRBJ1-3; 8 bases align to TRBD1. The V and J ends lost 0 bases and 2 bases, in that order; junction bases with no gene match: 0. Germline V gene data show CDR1 as MNHEY and CDR2 as SVGAGI. The CDR3 has 15 amino acids. CDR3 coding DNA: TGTGCCAGCAGTTACTCACAGGGGGCTGGAAACACCATATATTTT. Residues: CASSYSQGAGNTIYF.

On this clone: Other DNA sequences in the sample encode the same CDR3. The V call is TRBV5-1, the J call TRBJ2-7; 8 bases agree with TRBD2. CDR1 is SGHRS, CDR2 YFSETQ, per germline. The CDR3 totals 15 residues. The V and J ends lost 0 bases and 3 bases, in that order; junction bases with no gene match: 5. The CDR3 DNA sequence: TGCGCCAGCAGCTTGGTGGTAGCGGGAAACTACGAGCAGTACTTC. It codes for CASSLVVAGNYEQYF.

This clone was seen just once. The CDR3 region has the DNA TGCAGCGCTAGAATTGCGGGAGGGACCCTCCGGGAGCAGTACTTC. This encodes CSARIAGGTLREQYF. The rearrangement joins TRBV29-1 to TRBJ2-7; 9 positions agree with TRBD2. The length of the CDR3 is 15 residues. The V segment lost 7 bases and the J segment 7 bases; nucleotides outside the gene matches: 17. Germline CDR1 and CDR2: SQVTM and ANQGSEA.

CDR3 region: CASSYGLAGGPYEQYF. The CDR3 DNA reads TGCGCCAGCAGCTACGGACTAGCGGGAGGCCCCTACGAGCAGTACTTC. This chain connects TRBV5-1 to TRBJ2-7; TRBD2 agrees at 14 bases. Germline CDR1 is SGHRS and CDR2 is YFSETQ. V dropped 3 bases and J dropped 2; count of bases not matched to a gene: 4. The CDR3 has 16 residues.

J is TRBJ2-3 and V is TRBV7-8; possibly TRBD2 for D (6 bases). The CDR3 covers 15 residues. Germline lookup yields CDR1 SGHVS and CDR2 FQNEAQ. V lost 0 bases to trimming and J lost 3 bases, with 10 bases between them. The DNA for the CDR3 is TGTGCCAGCAGCTTAGCGGGAGGCAGGACAGATACGCAGTATTTT. Translated, it gives CASSLAGGRTDTQYF.

The CDR3 protein is CASSKPGQVVEQYF. The CDR3 DNA reads as TGCGCCAGCTCCAAGCCGGGACAGGTTGTCGAGCAGTACTTC. This sequence joins TRBV5-1 and TRBJ2-7, with TRBD1 matching 8 bases. The CDR3 has 14 amino acids. Looked up from germline, CDR1 is SGHRS and CDR2 is YFSETQ. J gave up 6 bases and V 7 bases, and 12 bases lay outside the gene matches.

V and J are TRBV4-1 and TRBJ2-2; 12 positions match TRBD2. The V gene end was trimmed by 4 bases and the J gene end by 5 bases; junction bases not matched to a gene: 17. The length of the CDR3 is 20 residues. Per germline, CDR1 MGHRA and CDR2 YSYEKL. The CDR3 coding sequence is TGCGCCAGCAGCCCCCCGTTAAAGACTAGCGGGGGTAGTAGGACCGGGGAGCTGTTTTTT. Translated, it gives CASSPPLKTSGGSRTGELFF.

The V gene is TRBV11-2, the J gene TRBJ2-1; 7 bases align to TRBD2. V trimming: 1 base; J trimming: 1 base; junction bases outside the gene matches: 13. Germline CDR1 and CDR2: SGHAT and FQNNGV. This CDR3 has 19 amino acids. The CDR3 spells CASSLASGNVPLSYNEQFF. Written as DNA, the CDR3 is TGTGCCAGCAGCTTAGCCAGCGGGAATGTCCCCCTATCCTACAATGAGCAGTTCTTC.

V is TRBV5-8 and J is TRBJ2-7; D is unclear. Germline V lookup: CDR1 SGHTS, CDR2 YDEGEE. V was cut by 0 bases and J by 6 bases, with 10 bases left in between. The CDR3 contains 13 residues. The CDR3 sequence is CASSLGRYTEQYF. In DNA, the CDR3 is TGTGCCAGCAGCTTGGGCCGGTACACCGAGCAGTACTTC.

This sequence joins TRBV5-1 and TRBJ2-1; D is possibly TRBD1 or TRBD2 (6 bases each). The germline V gene encodes CDR1 SGHRS and CDR2 YFSETQ. Deletions cut 4 bases from V and 9 bases from J, with 14 bases between. The CDR3 sequence is 13 residues long. CDR3 in DNA: TGCGCCAGCAGCCGAGGAGGGGGTAGTGAGCAGTTCTTC. Protein: CASSRGGGSEQFF.